This TCR beta chain was recovered during a study of beta chain features in type 1 diabetes. Sequencing targeted expressed TCRB transcripts, as all isolated RNA had been reverse transcribed. The assay was immunoSEQ multiplex PCR, and TCRdb's table has in-frame clones only and misses some. Seen here are under 550,000 clones, about an eighth observed once, and the top ten hold approximately 0.05%. Points on this clone: The antigen is not known.

Sorting with CD45RO/CCR7/CD25/CD127/CD95/CD27 yielded naive, central memory, regulatory and stem-like memory CD4+ cells. The V segment lost 5 bases and the J segment 4 bases; nucleotides outside the gene matches: 10. The CDR3 loop spans 15 amino acids. Germline values: CDR1 SGHTA, CDR2 FQGTGA. General study results and limits: For patients, the naive, central memory and Treg TCRB repertoires appeared more alike than for healthy donors. It was possible that PCR favored shorter templates, equally so in patients and controls.

This chain joins TRBV7-3 and TRBJ2-5; 7 nucleotides align to TRBD1. The origin of this receptor is a woman aged 18-29 years in good health. The material sequenced was naive CD4+ T cells from blood. CDR3 nucleotides: TGTGCCAGCAGCCCTGGTGACAGGGCCGGAGAGACCCAGTACTTC. This sequence encodes CASSPGDRAGETQYF.